This TCR beta chain was sequenced during a study of T cells after yellow fever vaccination. Study summary: Each low-cell-number fraction was prepared by means of SMART-Seq v4 Ultra Low Input. Study-level findings and limits: One caveat is that FACS-sorted repertoires could contain abundant clonotypes contaminating from the bulk population.

Between the trimmed V and J ends, which lost 4 bases and 5 bases, there was a span of 11 bases. Germline V CDR1 and CDR2: LGHDT, YNNKEL (reference sequence). The CDR3 consists of 13 residues. 5'RACE template switching produced TCR cDNA carrying a universal primer site and UMIs. Each CDR3 protein is one row after TCRdb ran MiXCR on the 5' RACE reads. The table lists roughly 250,000 distinct CDR3 sequences, around 13% of them singletons, with 0.4% to 0.55% in the top ten. This clonotype was counted a few times. What it binds is not known. The sample in question was CD4+ T cells sorted from PBMCs, obtained 45 days after the yellow fever booster vaccination. The rearrangement joins TRBV3-1 to TRBJ2-5; the D is unclear. The TCR comes from a man between 25 and 39 years old who received the YFV17D yellow fever vaccine. The CDR3 region has the DNA TGTGCCAGCAGCCTAACAGCGTGGGAGACCCAGTACTTC. This encodes CASSLTAWETQYF.